The clone carrying this T cell receptor beta chain is labeled large. Its target is unknown. This CDR3 is built from 14 residues. V was clipped by 4 bases and J by 6 bases, with 14 bases between them. Germline loops: CDR1 MNHEY, CDR2 SVGAGI. From blood, roughly 240-550 ng of genomic DNA served as TRB template. Multiplex PCR with BIOMED2 TRB-A/B primer pools amplified TRB rearrangements. MiXCR was run by TCRdb on the multiplex PCR reads, yielding one entry per CDR3 protein. The sample holds approximately 1,200 distinct CDR3 sequences; 25% to 35% are singletons and the top ten take 20% to 30%. The sample comes from a study of T and B cells in COVID-19 patients. The wider study: Blood was sampled from COVID-19 patients who were either actively infected or recovered. Nine tenths of the roughly 20 active-infection patients had comorbidities associated with unfavorable COVID-19 outcome. Of 20 to 25 active-infection patients, approximately 12 were critically ill with mechanical ventilation or extracorporeal membrane oxygenation. Study conclusions and caveats: Clonality of TRB repertoires was high in active COVID-19; recovery brought above-healthy diversity and richness.

The V gene is TRBV6-5, the J gene TRBJ2-3; D may be TRBD2 (6 bases). The sequenced sample consisted of blood. The sequence was collected from a human donor with active COVID-19. CDR3 protein: CASSLGQLADTQYF. CDR3 DNA sequence: TGTGCCAGCAGTTTGGGGCAGCTAGCGGATACGCAGTATTTT.